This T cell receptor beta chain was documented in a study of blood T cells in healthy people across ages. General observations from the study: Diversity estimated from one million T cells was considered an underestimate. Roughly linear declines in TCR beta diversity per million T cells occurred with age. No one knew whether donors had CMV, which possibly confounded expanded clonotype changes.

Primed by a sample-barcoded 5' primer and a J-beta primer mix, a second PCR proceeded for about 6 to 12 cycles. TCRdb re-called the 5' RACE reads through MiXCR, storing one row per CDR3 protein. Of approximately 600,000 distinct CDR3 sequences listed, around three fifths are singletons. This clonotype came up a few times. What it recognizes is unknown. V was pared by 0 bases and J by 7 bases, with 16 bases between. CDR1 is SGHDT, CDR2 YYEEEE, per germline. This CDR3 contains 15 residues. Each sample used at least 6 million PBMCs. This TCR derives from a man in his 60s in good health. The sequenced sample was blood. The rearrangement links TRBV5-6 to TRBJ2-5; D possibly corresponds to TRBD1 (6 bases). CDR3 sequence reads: CASSLEQGRSATQYF. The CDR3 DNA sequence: TGTGCCAGCAGCTTGGAACAGGGTAGGAGCGCGACCCAGTACTTC. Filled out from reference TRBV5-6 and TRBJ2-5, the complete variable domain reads DAGVTQSPTHLIKTRGQQVTLRCSPKSGHDTVSWYQQALGQGPQFIFQYYEEEERQRGNFPDRFSGHQFPNYSSELNVNALLLGDSALYLCASSLEQGRSATQYFGPGTRLLVL.